These 2 T cell receptor beta chains share one sample of origin, sequenced in a study of identifying expanded T cells in peripheral blood. Repertoires were generated with immunoSEQ multiplex PCR, while TCRdb's copy carries only in-frame clones and drops some. The sample has some 100,000 clones; roughly 90% are singletons. The specimen was blood. The source of these receptors is a person between 18 and 70 years old in good health.

V is TRBV18 and J is TRBJ2-3; D gene uncertain. CDR1 and CDR2 (germline): KGHSH, LQKENI. The CDR3 totals 13 residues. V gave up 0 bases and J gave up 7 bases, with 8 bases separating them. For the CDR3, the DNA is TGTGCCAGCTCACCACCGAATCGGAATACGCAGTATTTT. This translates into CASSPPNRNTQYF. Full variable domain (remainder filled in from reference TRBV18 and TRBJ2-3): NAGVMQNPRHLVRRRGQEARLRCSPMKGHSHVYWYRQLPEEGLKFMVYLQKENIIDESGMPKERFSAEFPKEGPSILRIQQVVRGDSAAYFCASSPPNRNTQYFGPGTRLTVL.

The rearrangement links TRBV5-4 to TRBJ2-1; no firm D call. This CDR3 is 12 amino acids long. With 4 bases removed from V and 3 bases from J, the gap between germline ends came to 5 bases. The germline V gene has CDR1 SGHNT and CDR2 YYREEE (reference sequence). CDR3 nucleotides: TGTGCCAGCAGCATGAACTACAATGAGCAGTTCTTC. Translation gives CASSMNYNEQFF.